The 9 T cell receptor beta chains below were found in one sample sequenced in a study of cytomegalovirus exposure and HLA in healthy donors. PCR primers comprised 60 Vbeta and 13 Jbeta primers. The data were produced by immunoSEQ multiplex PCR, yet TCRdb's version contains in-frame clones alone and is incomplete. The sample records about 170,000 clones, over 80% being singletons. The material sequenced was PBMCs. The receptors were gathered from a woman in her fifties or sixties in good health and CMV-seropositive.

This sequence joins TRBV9 and TRBJ2-5; 9 positions agree with TRBD2. CDR3 length equals 15 residues. The trim removed 4 bases at V and 5 bases at J, leaving 9 bases unmatched. Germline V gives CDR1 SGDLS, CDR2 YYNGEE. CDR3 bases: TGTGCCAGCAGCCGCGGGGGGGGGACTGGTGAGACCCAGTACTTC. Its protein is CASSRGGGTGETQYF.

The gene calls are TRBV29-1 and TRBJ1-2; D unclear. Per the germline V gene, CDR1 is SQVTM and CDR2 is ANQGSEA. Trimming left V 1 base short and J 0 bases short, with 12 bases between. The CDR3 runs to 15 residues. CDR3 DNA: TGCAGCGTTGAAGCAGGCACTGTGGCTAACTATGGCTACACCTTC. Its protein product is CSVEAGTVANYGYTF.

The CDR3 DNA reads TGTGCCTGGAGTCGGGGGGGAGGAGAAAACAATCAGCCCCAGCATTTT. This translates into CAWSRGGGENNQPQHF. The chain joins TRBV30 to TRBJ1-5, with a possible D match to TRBD1 (5 bases). This CDR3 comprises 16 residues. Germline V gene data show CDR1 as GTSNPN and CDR2 as SVGIG (reference sequence). V lost 2 bases and J lost 3, with 17 bases in between.

J is TRBJ1-5 and V is TRBV19; TRBD1 agrees at 7 bases. Germline loops: CDR1 LNHDA, CDR2 SQIVND (reference sequence). This CDR3 spans 14 amino acids. The ends lost 7 bases at V and 2 bases at J; junction bases unmatched: 5. In DNA form, the CDR3 reads TGTGCCAGTACCATTACAGGGGGCAATCAGCCCCAGCATTTT. Translating it yields CASTITGGNQPQHF.

CDR3 in amino acids: CASSRLAGGPHEQYF. DNA of the CDR3: TGTGCCAGCAGTCGACTAGCGGGAGGGCCCCACGAGCAGTACTTC. The chain carries TRBV6-5 and TRBJ2-7, with 14 bases lining up with TRBD2. The CDR3 covers 15 residues. Per the germline V gene, CDR1 is MNHEY and CDR2 is SVGAGI. The ends lost 5 bases at V and 5 bases at J; junction bases unmatched: 5.

This chain connects TRBV29-1 to TRBJ2-1; 8 bases map to TRBD2. Per the germline V gene, CDR1 is SQVTM and CDR2 is ANQGSEA. V was clipped by 7 bases and J by 5 bases; unmatched bases: 13. CDR3 length: 15 residues. The CDR3 bases are TGCAGCGCCGACGGGGGGCGGGAGGCCCACAATGAGCAGTTCTTC. Its protein is CSADGGREAHNEQFF.

This rearrangement joins TRBV14 to TRBJ1-1; D uncertain. This CDR3 is built from 14 residues. Trimming left V 1 base short and J 1 base short, with 7 bases between. The germline CDR1 and CDR2 sequences are SGHDN and FVKESK. The CDR3 bases are TGTGCCAGCAGCCAAGTGCCAGGGAACACTGAAGCTTTCTTT. It yields the protein CASSQVPGNTEAFF. The complete variable domain, with remaining parts taken from reference TRBV14 and TRBJ1-1, reads EAGVTQFPSHSVIEKGQTVTLRCDPISGHDNLYWYRRVMGKEIKFLLHFVKESKQDESGMPNNRFLAERTGGTYSTLKVQPAELEDSGVYFCASSQVPGNTEAFFGQGTRLTVV.

J is TRBJ1-6 and V is TRBV7-9, with 8 bases aligning to TRBD1. V shed 7 bases and J 10 bases; nucleotides not matched to a gene: 6. From germline, CDR1 is SEHNR and CDR2 FQNEAQ (reference sequence). The CDR3 spans 13 residues. The CDR3 spells CASNGQGDSPLHF. CDR3 DNA: TGTGCCAGCAATGGACAGGGCGACTCACCCCTCCACTTT.

V is TRBV10-3 and J is TRBJ2-1, with 8 positions matching TRBD2. Germline CDR1 is ENHRY and CDR2 is SYGVKD. The CDR3 consists of 18 residues. Trimming at V came to 6 bases and at J to 1 base, leaving 14 bases not matched to a gene. CDR3 residues: CAIRSPTSGKTSYNEQFF. DNA of the CDR3: TGTGCCATCAGGAGTCCCACTAGCGGAAAAACGTCCTACAATGAGCAGTTCTTC.